This T cell receptor (beta chain) was observed in a study of T cell repertoires in cytomegalovirus infection. MiXCR, run by TCRdb on the reads, gives a single entry per CDR3 protein. Of 450,000 to 600,000 distinct CDR3 sequences listed, roughly a third are singletons. This CDR3 has 11 residues. V was pared by 6 bases and J by 6 bases, with 8 bases between. Points on this clonotype: Antigen: not known.

The specimen comprised cultured PBMCs, sampled from culture after CMV antigen stimulation. The rearrangement uses TRBV12-3 or TRBV12-4 and TRBJ1-1; D unclear. The TCR originated in a human donor in good health (CMV status not recorded). Some clones in this sample may be carry-over from other donors' samples. The CDR3 DNA reads TGTGCCAGCAGCGTAAGCGCTGAAGCTTTCTTT. As protein: CASSVSAEAFF.